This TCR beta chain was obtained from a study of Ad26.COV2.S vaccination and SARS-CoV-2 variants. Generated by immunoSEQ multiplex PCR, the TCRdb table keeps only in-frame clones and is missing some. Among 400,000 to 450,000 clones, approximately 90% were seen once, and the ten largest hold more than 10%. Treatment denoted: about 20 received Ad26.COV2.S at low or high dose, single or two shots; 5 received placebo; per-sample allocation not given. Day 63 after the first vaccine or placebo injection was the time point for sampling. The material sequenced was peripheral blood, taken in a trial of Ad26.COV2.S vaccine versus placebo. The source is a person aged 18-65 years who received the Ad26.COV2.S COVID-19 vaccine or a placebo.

CDR3 sequence: CASSEAPGQGFYEQYF. The CDR3 nucleotides are TGTGCCAGCAGTGAGGCACCGGGACAGGGTTTTTACGAGCAGTACTTC. The rearrangement joins TRBV6-1 to TRBJ2-7, with TRBD1 matching over 9 bases. Germline values: CDR1 MNHNS, CDR2 SASEGT. CDR3 length: 16 amino acids. The junction had 10 bases not matched to a gene; V was cut back by 3 bases and J by 4 bases.